This passage covers 8 T cell receptor beta chains from one sample sequenced in a study of CXCR3-negative and CXCR3-positive naive CD8 T cells. Findings and caveats of the study: CXCR3-positive naive cells had TRB CDR3s that were more hydrophobic than CXCR3-negative naive cells had.

Their antigens are not known. The authors prepared UMI-labeled TRB cDNA libraries by 5' RACE. From its re-call of the 5' RACE reads, TCRdb lists each CDR3 protein once, without DNA. The sample holds about 57,000 distinct CDR3 sequences. Sample: naive CXCR3+ CD8+ T cells from blood. Described subset: CD45RO-CCR7+CD27+CD95- naive CD8+ T cells expressing CXCR3 (TNR3+). The receptors come from a human donor in good health. Some clones in this sample may be carry-over from other donors' samples.

The chain is built from TRBV7-9 and TRBJ2-7; TCRdb outputs TRBD1, but without DNA this stays unchecked. The CDR3 spans 18 residues. Germline assignment: CDR1 SEHNR and CDR2 FQNEAQ (reference sequence). The CDR3: CASSFSLAGPVPGYEQYF.

This chain uses TRBV20-1 with TRBJ2-7; the D call of TRBD1 rests on TCRdb alone, since no DNA is present to check it. The CDR3 is 11 residues long. Per germline, CDR1 DFQATT and CDR2 SNEGSKA (reference sequence). CDR3 region: CSDRGLDEQYF.

The J gene is TRBJ2-7, the V gene TRBV7-9. CDR3 length equals 12 residues. The germline gives CDR1 SEHNR, CDR2 FQNEAQ (reference sequence). The CDR3 sequence: CASSSVLSEQYF.

This chain joins TRBV15 and TRBJ2-7; TCRdb indicates TRBD2, and absent DNA this call remains unverified. In germline, CDR1 is LNHNV, CDR2 YYDKDF (reference sequence). The length of the CDR3 is 15 residues. The CDR3 loop is CATSTTGTVSYEQYF.

V and J are TRBV19 and TRBJ1-1. The germline V gene encodes CDR1 LNHDA and CDR2 SQIVND (reference sequence). The CDR3 length is 13 residues. CDR3 residues: CASTLAGSLRAFF.

The chain uses TRBV20-1 and TRBJ2-5; TCRdb's assignment of TRBD1 cannot be checked, as there is no DNA. CDR1 is DFQATT, CDR2 SNEGSKA, per germline (reference sequence). This CDR3 contains 12 residues. CDR3: CSADREEETQYF.

The chain is built from TRBV24-1 and TRBJ2-1; no DNA is available, so the TRBD2 call from TCRdb remains unchecked. CDR3 length: 15 amino acids. Germline-derived CDR1 and CDR2 are KGHDR and SFDVKD. CDR3 amino acids: CATSDSDTSGDEQFF.

CDR3 loop: CASSSTGGQPQHF. J is TRBJ1-5 and V is TRBV6-5. This CDR3 has 13 amino acids. Looked up from germline, CDR1 is MNHEY and CDR2 is SVGAGI.